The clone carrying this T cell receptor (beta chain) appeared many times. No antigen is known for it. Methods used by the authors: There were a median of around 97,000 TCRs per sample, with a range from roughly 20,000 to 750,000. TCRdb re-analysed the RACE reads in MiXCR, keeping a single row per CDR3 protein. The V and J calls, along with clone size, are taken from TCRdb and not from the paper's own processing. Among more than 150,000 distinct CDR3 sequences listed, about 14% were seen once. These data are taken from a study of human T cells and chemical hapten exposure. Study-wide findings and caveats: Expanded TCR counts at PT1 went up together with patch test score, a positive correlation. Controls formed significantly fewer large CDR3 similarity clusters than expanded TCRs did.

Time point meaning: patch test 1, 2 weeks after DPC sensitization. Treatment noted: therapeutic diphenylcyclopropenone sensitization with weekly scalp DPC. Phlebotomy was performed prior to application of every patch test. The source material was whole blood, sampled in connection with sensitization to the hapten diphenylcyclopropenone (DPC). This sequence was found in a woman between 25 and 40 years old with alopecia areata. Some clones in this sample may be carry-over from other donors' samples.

CDR3 residues: CASSLGGRIDTQYF. CDR3 in DNA: TGTGCCAGCAGCTTGGGGGGGCGGATAGATACGCAGTATTTT. The rearrangement links TRBV7-2 to TRBJ2-3; D is perhaps TRBD2 (7 bases). CDR3 length: 14 residues. The germline gives CDR1 SGHTA, CDR2 FQGNSA. V lost 3 bases to trimming and J lost 5 bases, with 12 bases between them.